The 22 T cell receptor beta chains below come from one sample, sequenced in a study of blood T cell repertoires in COVID-19. Libraries were prepared by immunoSEQ multiplex PCR; TCRdb keeps only in-frame clonotypes and omits some of them. The table records 200,000 to 300,000 clones, more than 75% of them present only once. Sequenced: peripheral blood. All receptors come from a woman aged 25 to 39 who had recovered from COVID-19.

This clone was seen only a few times. This rearrangement joins TRBV2 to TRBJ1-1; D possibly corresponds to TRBD1 (6 bases). Trimming left V 6 bases short and J 1 base short, with 15 bases between. Germline V gene sequence: CDR1 SNHLY, CDR2 FYNNEI. The CDR3 contains 15 residues. The DNA for the CDR3 is TGTGCCAGCAGCGATGCCGGGACACCGAACACTGAAGCTTTCTTT. Amino acid sequence: CASSDAGTPNTEAFF.

This clone was detected only a few times. V usage is TRBV7-9 and J usage is TRBJ1-2; D perhaps matches TRBD1 (6 bases). Germline V gene lookup returns CDR1 SEHNR and CDR2 FQNEAQ (reference sequence). CDR3 length equals 13 residues. Trimming removed 5 bases at V and 6 bases at J, with 13 bases between. The CDR3 loop reads CASSARAGDGYTF. The CDR3 nucleotides are TGTGCCAGCAGCGCCCGGGCAGGGGATGGCTACACCTTC.

The genes are TRBV29-1 and TRBJ1-2; 8 nucleotides agree with TRBD1. Losses at the gene ends were 6 bases for V and 7 bases for J; bases not matched to a gene: 7. Germline lookup yields CDR1 SQVTM and CDR2 ANQGSEA. The CDR3 runs to 12 residues. Here the CDR3 DNA reads TGCAGCGTAACAGGGGGAGCGAGTGGCTACACCTTC. Its protein is CSVTGGASGYTF.

V gene TRBV3-1 (or the pseudogene TRBV3-2) combines with J gene TRBJ2-3; D might be TRBD2 (6 bases). The CDR3 is 16 amino acids. Per the germline V gene, CDR1 is LGHDT and CDR2 is YNNKEL (reference sequence). Trimming removed 3 bases from V and 4 bases from J, with 17 bases in between. This chain's CDR3 is CASSQPGPGRSDTQYF. The CDR3 coding sequence is TGTGCCAGCAGCCAGCCAGGGCCAGGGAGGTCAGATACGCAGTATTTT.

This chain joins TRBV4-3 and TRBJ2-7; TRBD1 matches 11 bases. The CDR3 consists of 14 residues. From germline, CDR1 is LGHNA and CDR2 YSLEER. V lost 8 bases and J lost 2; bases outside the gene matches: 5. The CDR3 is CASGPGQGAYEQYF. CDR3 DNA: TGCGCCAGCGGACCGGGACAGGGGGCCTACGAGCAGTACTTC.

This clone was recorded only once. The V call is TRBV5-1, the J call TRBJ2-2; 7 nucleotides match TRBD1. Germline V gene data show CDR1 as SGHRS and CDR2 as YFSETQ. The CDR3 covers 13 residues. Trimming removed 2 bases from V and 6 bases from J; junction bases left unmatched: 1. CDR3 coding DNA: TGCGCCAGCAGCTTCCAGGGGGCCGGGGAGCTGTTTTTT. As protein: CASSFQGAGELFF.

The chain is built from TRBV7-2 and TRBJ2-7; 11 bases align to TRBD2. Germline loops: CDR1 SGHTA, CDR2 FQGNSA. V was clipped by 0 bases and J by 2 bases; unmatched bases: 6. CDR3 size: 17 residues. CDR3 residues: CASSLAWTSGYTYEQYF. CDR3 in DNA: TGTGCCAGCAGCTTAGCGTGGACTAGCGGGTATACCTACGAGCAGTACTTC.

This clone has ten or more counts. The V and J genes are TRBV5-1 and TRBJ1-2, with TRBD1 as a possible D gene (5 bases). This CDR3 is built from 13 residues. Germline CDR1 is SGHRS and CDR2 is YFSETQ. Trimming stripped 5 bases from V and 2 bases from J, with 10 bases between. The CDR3 loop reads CASREQDNYGYTF. For the CDR3, the DNA is TGCGCCAGCAGAGAACAGGACAACTATGGCTACACCTTC. Full variable domain (missing parts from reference TRBV5-1 and TRBJ1-2): KAGVTQTPRYLIKTRGQQVTLSCSPISGHRSVSWYQQTPGQGLQFLFEYFSETQRNKGNFPGRFSGRQFSNSRSEMNVSTLELGDSALYLCASREQDNYGYTFGSGTRLTVV.

The chain couples TRBV4-3 to TRBJ1-5; D gene uncertain. The V gene's germline CDR1 is LGHNA and CDR2 YSLEER. The CDR3 has 13 residues. V lost 4 bases, J lost 6 bases, and 10 bases lay in between. The CDR3 nucleotides read TGCGCCAGCAGCCCAGGATTACGTCAGCCCCAGCATTTT. Its translation is CASSPGLRQPQHF.

The V call is TRBV18, the J call TRBJ2-1, with D uncertain. V was cut by 6 bases and J by 8 bases, with 11 bases left in between. The germline gives CDR1 KGHSH, CDR2 LQKENI. There are 12 residues in the CDR3. CDR3 sequence: CASSPSGDEQFF. The CDR3 nucleotides read TGTGCCAGCTCCCCCTCCGGTGATGAGCAGTTCTTC.

The chain combines TRBV5-5 with TRBJ1-4; 8 nucleotides agree with TRBD1. This CDR3 comprises 18 residues. V was clipped by 3 bases and J by 5 bases; unmatched bases: 15. Germline V gene sequence: CDR1 SGHKS, CDR2 YYEKEE (reference sequence). CDR3 loop: CASSSPGQAISFNEKLFF. The CDR3 coding sequence is TGTGCCAGCAGCTCGCCGGGACAGGCCATTTCGTTCAATGAAAAACTGTTTTTT.

The rearrangement uses TRBV5-1 and TRBJ2-1; tentatively, D is TRBD2 (6 bases). The CDR3 runs 17 residues. V was clipped by 4 bases and J by 4 bases, with 21 bases between them. CDR1 is SGHRS and CDR2 is YFSETQ in the germline V gene. The CDR3 DNA sequence: TGCGCCAGCAGCGGAGGGCTCAATGAACGTGGGTACAATGAGCAGTTCTTC. It specifies CASSGGLNERGYNEQFF.

This clone was seen only once. The V and J genes are TRBV29-1 and TRBJ2-1; 9 bases line up with TRBD2. Per the germline V gene, CDR1 is SQVTM and CDR2 is ANQGSEA. Losses at the gene ends were 3 bases for V and 5 bases for J; bases not matched to a gene: 5. The CDR3 covers 14 residues. For the CDR3, the DNA is TGCAGCGTTGAGCGGGGGGGAATAGACAATGAGCAGTTCTTC. Protein product: CSVERGGIDNEQFF.

V gene TRBV10-3 combines with J gene TRBJ1-2; perhaps TRBD1 as D (5 bases). The CDR3 covers 14 residues. Trimming removed 0 bases at V and 5 bases at J, with 10 bases between. Germline V lookup: CDR1 ENHRY, CDR2 SYGVKD. The CDR3 sequence is CAISESGGPYGYTF. DNA for the CDR3: TGTGCCATCAGTGAGTCGGGGGGACCTTATGGCTACACCTTC.

The chain uses TRBV7-9 and TRBJ2-6; no clear D. V shed 0 bases and J shed 4 bases, with 10 bases lying between them. Germline CDR1 and CDR2: SEHNR and FQNEAQ (reference sequence). The CDR3 is 16 amino acids. The CDR3 is CASSLAVNSGANVLTF. In nucleotides, the CDR3 is TGTGCCAGCAGCTTAGCGGTTAACTCGGGGGCCAACGTCCTGACTTTC.

The chain couples TRBV6-5 to TRBJ1-5; 7 bases are a match to TRBD1. CDR1 MNHEY and CDR2 SVGAGI come from the germline V gene. The CDR3 has 14 residues. The J segment lost 2 bases and the V segment lost 5 bases, leaving 3 bases of the junction unmatched. CDR3 amino acids: CASSPQGGNQPQHF. The CDR3 DNA reads TGTGCCAGCAGTCCCCAGGGGGGCAATCAGCCCCAGCATTTT.

The chain is built from TRBV29-1 and TRBJ1-2; D unclear. Germline CDR1 and CDR2: SQVTM and ANQGSEA. The CDR3 spans 13 residues. V was cut by 4 bases and J by 8 bases, with 17 bases left in between. The CDR3: CSVVSALSGGYTF. The DNA for the CDR3 is TGCAGCGTTGTGAGCGCTCTGTCCGGGGGCTACACCTTC.

V and J are TRBV7-9 and TRBJ2-7, with unresolved D. The germline V gene has CDR1 SEHNR and CDR2 FQNEAQ (reference sequence). With 1 base removed from V and 0 bases from J, the gap between germline ends came to 7 bases. The CDR3 runs 14 residues. In DNA form, the CDR3 reads TGTGCCAGCAGCTTAGGACTTCGCTCCTACGAGCAGTACTTC. Amino acids: CASSLGLRSYEQYF. Variable domain in full (rest from reference TRBV7-9 and TRBJ2-7): DTGVSQNPRHKITKRGQNVTFRCDPISEHNRLYWYRQTLGQGPEFLTYFQNEAQLEKSRLLSDRFSAERPKGSFSTLEIQRTEQGDSAMYLCASSLGLRSYEQYFGPGTRLTVT.

This clone was seen a single time. This chain connects TRBV6-5 to TRBJ2-2; TRBD2 agrees at 8 bases. The germline V gene has CDR1 MNHEY and CDR2 SVGAGI. V lost 4 bases to trimming and J lost 3 bases; unmatched junction nucleotides: 7. The CDR3 consists of 16 residues. CDR3 region: CASSSRGGRHTGELFF. For the CDR3, the DNA is TGTGCCAGCAGTTCTCGGGGGGGCCGCCACACCGGGGAGCTGTTTTTT.

The chain uses TRBV20-1 and TRBJ1-3, with D possibly being TRBD1 (5 bases). In germline, CDR1 is DFQATT, CDR2 SNEGSKA (reference sequence). V gave up 3 bases and J gave up 0 bases, with 9 bases separating them. The CDR3 covers 14 residues. The CDR3 DNA follows: TGCAGTGCTAGTGGCAGGGCCTCTGGAAACACCATATATTTT. Residues: CSASGRASGNTIYF.

The J gene is TRBJ1-1, the V gene TRBV27; D unresolved. The CDR3 is 13 amino acids. V was pared by 4 bases and J by 1 base, with 7 bases between. Germline values: CDR1 MNHEY, CDR2 SMNVEV (reference sequence). The CDR3 nucleotides are TGTGCCAGCAGTTACAGTAAGAACACTGAAGCTTTCTTT. It specifies CASSYSKNTEAFF.

V usage is TRBV2 and J usage is TRBJ1-4, with a weak D call TRBD1 (6 bases). The CDR3 is 15 amino acids. V was cut by 7 bases and J by 5 bases, with 17 bases left in between. Germline V gene lookup returns CDR1 SNHLY and CDR2 FYNNEI. The CDR3 loop reads CASTEQGSANEKLFF. CDR3 bases: TGTGCCAGCACCGAGCAGGGGTCCGCCAATGAAAAACTGTTTTTT.